This T cell receptor (beta chain) originates from a study of cytomegalovirus exposure and HLA in healthy donors. PCR amplification relied on 60 Vbeta primers (plus 13 Jbeta primers). Repertoires were generated with immunoSEQ multiplex PCR, while TCRdb's copy carries only in-frame clones and drops some. The top ten hold just over 2.5% of the sample, which has roughly 130,000 clones, 80% seen once. Germline V gene lookup returns CDR1 MNHEY and CDR2 SMNVEV (reference sequence). This CDR3 has 15 residues. After removal of 2 bases from V and 2 bases from J, the junction contained 3 bases not matched to a gene.

This TCR derives from a man in his thirties or forties in good health and CMV-seronegative. Input material: PBMCs. The chain carries TRBV27 and TRBJ2-3; TRBD1 matches at 8 bases. CDR3 sequence: CASSLQGADTDTQYF. CDR3 bases: TGTGCCAGCAGTTTACAGGGGGCGGACACAGATACGCAGTATTTT.